A selection of T cell receptor beta chains follows, all from one sample in a study of OX40 agonist ivuxolimab in advanced cancers. Profiling relied on immunoSEQ multiplex PCR, and the TCRdb table lists in-frame clones only, not all of them. The sample has more than 85,000 clones, over 75% seen once. Sample: CD4+ or CD8+ T cells sorted from blood, taken in a trial of the OX40 agonist ivuxolimab. The source of these receptors is an adult with an advanced solid tumor such as melanoma, head and neck, liver or kidney cancer. Each CDR3 is given with its conserved first and last residue. The order of the fields is clone size, D gene, J gene, V gene, CDR3 DNA, CDR3 protein. D genes are given only for firm matches. The size of a clone is reported for some rows only, either as once, few or many, or as a class for expanded clones.

once,TRBD2,TRBJ2-1,TRBV7-2,TGTGCCAGCAGCTTAGTTAGCGGGGCCTACAATGAGCAGTTCTTC,CASSLVSGAYNEQFF
-,-,TRBJ2-1,TRBV13,TGTGCCAGCAGCCCGGGGTGGGTAGATGAGCAGTTCTTC,CASSPGWVDEQFF
-,TRBD1,TRBJ2-5,TRBV7-9,TGTGCCAGCAGCCCGGAATTACAGGGGGCGACCCAGTACTTC,CASSPELQGATQYF
few,-,TRBJ1-5,TRBV19,TGTGCCAGTAGTATAGGGGGAAGACAGCCCCAGCATTTT,CASSIGGRQPQHF
-,-,TRBJ2-7,TRBV7-2,TGTGCCAGCAGCTTAGATTCTTTTTACGAGCAGTACTTC,CASSLDSFYEQYF
-,TRBD1,TRBJ2-5,TRBV4-3,TGCGCCAGCAGCCGAGACAGGGGCCAAGAGACCCAGTACTTC,CASSRDRGQETQYF
-,-,TRBJ1-3,TRBV28,TGTGCCAGCAGTTTATTCGGAAACACCATATATTTT,CASSLFGNTIYF
-,-,TRBJ2-3,TRBV19,TGTGCCAGTAGCCCCTATGGGGGTCGGGACACAGATACGCAGTATTTT,CASSPYGGRDTDTQYF
-,TRBD2,TRBJ2-7,TRBV7-2,TGTGCCAGCAGCCGCAGCGGGAGGGCCGACGAGCAGTACTTC,CASSRSGRADEQYF
-,-,TRBJ2-1,TRBV5-6,TGTGCCAGCAGCATATTACGTGAGCAGTTCTTC,CASSILREQFF
-,-,TRBJ2-2,TRBV28,TGTGCCAGCAGTTTATGGACCGGGGAGCTGTTTTTT,CASSLWTGELFF
-,-,TRBJ2-1,TRBV18,TGTGCCAGCTCACCACCGTGGGCAGTCTTAGTGTCCTACAATGAGCAGTTCTTC,CASSPPWAVLVSYNEQFF
-,-,TRBJ1-5,TRBV28,TGTGCCAGCAGTTTCCTAACCGGGAGGCACGTGAATCAGCCCCAGCATTTT,CASSFLTGRHVNQPQHF
-,-,TRBJ1-1,TRBV29-1,TGCAGCGCCCAGGACACTGAAGCTTTCTTT,CSAQDTEAFF
-,-,TRBJ2-5,TRBV18,TGTGCCAGCAACTCACGGGGCCAGGCAGAGACCCAGTACTTC,CASNSRGQAETQYF
-,-,TRBJ1-6,TRBV5-6,TGTGCCAGCAGCGGAGAGGGTTTTTGGAATTCACCCCTCCACTTT,CASSGEGFWNSPLHF
-,-,TRBJ1-5,TRBV5-4,TGTGCCAGCAGCCATTACCCGACGGGCAATCAGCCCCAGCATTTT,CASSHYPTGNQPQHF
-,-,TRBJ2-2,TRBV5-1,TGCGCCAGCAGCTTCGGGGGCGCGGTGGACACCGGGGAGCTGTTTTTT,CASSFGGAVDTGELFF
-,-,TRBJ2-3,TRBV10-3,TGTGCCATCAGTGATCGGGGGACAGATACGCAGTATTTT,CAISDRGTDTQYF
-,-,TRBJ2-5,TRBV18,TGTGCCAGCTCCCGCGCGATCCAAGAGACCCAGTACTTC,CASSRAIQETQYF
once,-,TRBJ2-1,TRBV9,TGTGCCAGCAGCGTACCTACCGGGGCCAATGAGCAGTTCTTC,CASSVPTGANEQFF
-,-,TRBJ1-1,TRBV28,TGTGCCAGCTTTTCAGGAGGGAGGGAGGTTGAAGCTTTCTTT,CASFSGGREVEAFF
few,-,TRBJ2-2,TRBV4-3,TGCGCCAGCAGCCAAGAACCCGCTGGGGCCGGGGAGCTGTTTTTT,CASSQEPAGAGELFF
-,-,TRBJ2-5,TRBV18,TGTGCCAGCTCAATGAGGGAGCAAGAGACCCAGTACTTC,CASSMREQETQYF
-,-,TRBJ2-7,TRBV6-1,TGTGCCAGCAGTCCCCCAGCGTCCTACGAGCAGTACTTC,CASSPPASYEQYF
-,-,TRBJ2-3,TRBV5-1,TGCGCCAGCAGCTTGGCCAGGGATTACGATACGCAGTATTTT,CASSLARDYDTQYF
-,-,TRBJ2-3,TRBV19,TGTGCCAGTAGCACCCCGGACGCCACCTATCGCACAGATACGCAGTATTTT,CASSTPDATYRTDTQYF
-,-,TRBJ1-1,TRBV5-6,TGTGCCAGCAACGCAATCGCCGGGACTGCGAACACTGAAGCTTTCTTT,CASNAIAGTANTEAFF
-,-,TRBJ2-7,TRBV5-1,TGCGCCAGCAGCTTCGGGCCACCCGACGAGCAGTACTTC,CASSFGPPDEQYF
-,-,TRBJ2-2,TRBV2,TGTGCCAGCGGGGGCTCCGGGGAGCTGTTTTTT,CASGGSGELFF
-,-,TRBJ2-3,TRBV5-1,TGCGCCAGCAGCCTACGCCCAGGGGATCCAGATACGCAGTATTTT,CASSLRPGDPDTQYF
-,-,TRBJ2-2,TRBV27,TGTGCCAGCAAAGGTCTAAGAACCGGGGAGCTGTTTTTT,CASKGLRTGELFF
-,TRBD2,TRBJ2-7,TRBV29-1,TGCAGCGTTCGATTGGGACTAGGCCCCTACGAGCAGTACTTC,CSVRLGLGPYEQYF
-,TRBD1,TRBJ2-2,TRBV19,TGTGCCAGTAGTGACAGGGTCGGGACCGGGGAGCTGTTTTTT,CASSDRVGTGELFF
-,TRBD2,TRBJ2-5,TRBV4-2,TGTGCCAGCAGCCAAGCGGGACTAGCGGGAGGGTTTGGGGAGACCCAGTACTTC,CASSQAGLAGGFGETQYF
-,TRBD1,TRBJ2-6,TRBV6-9,TGTGCCAGTTACTGTAGGGGGCTTGGGGCCAACGTCCTGACTTTC,CASYCRGLGANVLTF
-,-,TRBJ1-6,TRBV7-9,TGTGCCAGCAGCCCCGGACCGCGTCAGGCCCTCCACTTT,CASSPGPRQALHF
-,-,TRBJ1-2,TRBV18,TGTGCCAGCTCACCACCGGCCAGGGTGGGCTATGGCTACACCTTC,CASSPPARVGYGYTF
-,-,TRBJ2-3,TRBV10-2,TGCGCCAGCAGAAAATCAGGGAGTAGCGCAGATACGCAGTATTTT,CASRKSGSSADTQYF
-,-,TRBJ2-3,TRBV6-1,TGTGCCCTCGGGGGATCCGCGACAGATACGCAGTATTTT,CALGGSATDTQYF
-,-,TRBJ1-1,TRBV6-6,TGTGCCAGCCGAACGGGCTCGAACACTGAAGCTTTCTTT,CASRTGSNTEAFF
once,-,TRBJ2-5,TRBV21-1,TGTGCCAGCAGCAAAGGTGGGGACACACAAGAGACCCAGTACTTC,CASSKGGDTQETQYF
-,-,TRBJ2-7,TRBV2,TGTGCCAGCAGTGAGGGACTTTACGAGCAGTACTTC,CASSEGLYEQYF
-,-,TRBJ2-5,TRBV18,TGTGCCAGCTCACCTAGAGGAGAGACCCAGTACTTC,CASSPRGETQYF
-,TRBD2,TRBJ2-1,TRBV19,TGTGCCAGTAGGCGGGGTGGGACTAGCGGGAGTTACAATGAGCAGTTCTTC,CASRRGGTSGSYNEQFF
-,TRBD2,TRBJ2-7,TRBV5-6,TGTGCCAGCAGCCGCGGGACTAGTTCCTACGAGCAGTACTTC,CASSRGTSSYEQYF
-,TRBD2,TRBJ2-1,TRBV11-1,TGTGCCAGCAGCCATGGACTAGCGGGAGCCATTTACAATGAGCAGTTCTTC,CASSHGLAGAIYNEQFF
-,-,TRBJ1-6,TRBV7-3,TGTGCCAGCAGCTTAACAGGGGAAAATTCACCCCTCCACTTT,CASSLTGENSPLHF
-,-,TRBJ2-1,TRBV7-6,TGTGCCAGCAGTCGACTAGGGGGTAACAATGAGCAGTTCTTC,CASSRLGGNNEQFF
-,TRBD1,TRBJ1-2,TRBV7-2,TGTGCCAGCAGCCCTCACGGACAGGGGTCATATGGCTACACCTTC,CASSPHGQGSYGYTF
-,-,TRBJ2-1,TRBV6-5,TGTGCCAGCAGTTCGGGAGACAGATCATCAGGGGAGTTCTTC,CASSSGDRSSGEFF
-,-,TRBJ2-1,TRBV5-1,TGCGCCAGCAGCTTGGGGGACCTCTACAATGAGCAGTTCTTC,CASSLGDLYNEQFF
-,TRBD2,TRBJ2-3,TRBV5-1,TGCGCCAGCAGCTTAGGGACTAGCGGATACACAGATACGCAGTATTTT,CASSLGTSGYTDTQYF
-,TRBD2,TRBJ2-7,TRBV28,TGTGCCGCAGCAGGAGGGAGGGGATCACCCTACGAGCAGTACTTC,CAAAGGRGSPYEQYF
many,TRBD1,TRBJ1-2,TRBV7-8,TGTGCCAGCAGCCTCACCGACAGGGGAGCTGGCTACACCTTC,CASSLTDRGAGYTF